The rows below give T cell receptor beta chains drawn from one sample of a study of shared clonotypes between healthy human individuals. Sequencing was performed with immunoSEQ multiplex PCR; in TCRdb, only in-frame clones are kept and a portion is missing. The sample holds approximately 710,000 clones, about 90% seen once. The specimen was memory CD8+ T cells from PBMCs. The source of these receptors is a man aged 18-30 years in good health. Some clones in this sample may be carry-over from other donors' samples. Each CDR3 is given with its conserved first and last residue. D genes are given only for firm matches. The size entry is marked missing in some rows and otherwise reads once, few, many or a size class.

size	V	J	D	DNA	CDR3
NA	TRBV27	TRBJ2-1	NA	TGTGCCAGCAGTTTACTTGGAGAAAATGAGCAGTTCTTC	CASSLLGENEQFF
NA	TRBV19	TRBJ2-3	NA	TGTGCCAGTAGTACACGACGCACAGATACGCAGTATTTT	CASSTRRTDTQYF
NA	TRBV7-7	TRBJ2-1	TRBD2	TGTGCCAGCAGCCCGAGTTTGAGACAGCGGGAGAGACATGAGCATTTCTTC	CASSPSLRQRERHEHFF
NA	TRBV29-1	TRBJ2-2	TRBD2	TGCAGCGTTGAAGGCTCTAGCGGGGCCGCTCGGGAGCTGTTTTTT	CSVEGSSGAARELFF
NA	TRBV7-9	TRBJ2-7	TRBD1	TGTGCCAGCAGCCCTCCGACAGGGGCCTCCTACGAGCAGTACTTC	CASSPPTGASYEQYF
NA	TRBV15	TRBJ2-4	NA	TGTGCCACCAGCACAATTACAGGCATAGCCAAAAACATTCAGTACTTC	CATSTITGIAKNIQYF
NA	TRBV4-2	TRBJ2-7	NA	TGTGCCAGCAGCCCAGGGGCAGGGTTTTCCTACTACGAGCAGTACTTC	CASSPGAGFSYYEQYF
NA	TRBV5-6	TRBJ2-7	TRBD1	TGTGCCAGCAGCTCACCGGGACAGGGGCGGTACGAGCAGTACTTC	CASSSPGQGRYEQYF
NA	TRBV5-4	TRBJ2-1	TRBD1	TGTGCCAGCAGAGGCGGACAGGGTATCTACAATGAGCAGTTCTTC	CASRGGQGIYNEQFF
NA	TRBV7-9	TRBJ1-1	NA	TGTGCCAGCAGCTTAGTCACTGAAGCTTTCTTT	CASSLVTEAFF
many	TRBV7-9	TRBJ2-3	NA	TGTGCCAGCGTGGGGGCAGCGGATACGCAGTATTTT	CASVGAADTQYF
once	TRBV6-5	TRBJ2-7	NA	TGTGCCAGCAGTTACTCGATAAGCGAGCAGTACTTC	CASSYSISEQYF
NA	TRBV15	TRBJ2-1	NA	TGTGCCACCAGCAGAGCACAGGGATATGAGCAGTTCTTC	CATSRAQGYEQFF
once	TRBV15	TRBJ1-4	NA	TGTGCCACCAGCAGAGATCTGGGGAAACTGTTTTTT	CATSRDLGKLFF
NA	TRBV6-5	TRBJ2-1	NA	TGTGCCAGCAGTTACTCGGCGGGATTCCTCAATGAGCAGTTCTTC	CASSYSAGFLNEQFF
NA	TRBV7-8	TRBJ1-6	NA	TGTGCCAGCAGCTCTGATCGGGAGGATTCACCCCTCCACTTT	CASSSDREDSPLHF
NA	TRBV30	TRBJ2-7	TRBD2	TGTGCCTGGAGTTTGGTCGGTTGGACTAGCGGGAATTACGAGCAGTACTTC	CAWSLVGWTSGNYEQYF
NA	TRBV7-3	TRBJ2-3	NA	TGTGCCAGCAGCTTAACGGCTAGCGATCGCACAGATACGCAGTATTTT	CASSLTASDRTDTQYF
NA	TRBV4-3	TRBJ2-7	NA	TGCGCCAGCAGCCAAGATGGCGTTCAGAACGAGCAGTACTTC	CASSQDGVQNEQYF
NA	TRBV29-1	TRBJ1-1	NA	TGCAGCGTTGAAGATCGCCGACTCACGAACACTGAAGCTTTCTTT	CSVEDRRLTNTEAFF
NA	TRBV27	TRBJ2-2	NA	TGTGCCAGCAGTCTCGGATCAGCCGGCGGGGAGCTGTTTTTT	CASSLGSAGGELFF
NA	TRBV19	TRBJ1-5	NA	TGTGCCAGTAGTATTTTGTATAGCAATCAGCCCCAGCATTTT	CASSILYSNQPQHF
NA	TRBV18	TRBJ2-7	TRBD1	TGTGCCAGCCCACCACCGGACGACAGGGGCTACGAGCAGTACTTC	CASPPPDDRGYEQYF
NA	TRBV19	TRBJ2-7	NA	TGTGCCAGTAGTATGACAGGTGGAGAAGCGGACGAGCAGTACTTC	CASSMTGGEADEQYF
NA	TRBV10-1	TRBJ2-3	TRBD1	TGCGCCAGCAGTGAATTGGGACAGGGGTTCGAGCGAGGCACAGATACGCAGTATTTT	CASSELGQGFERGTDTQYF
once	TRBV5-4	TRBJ2-7	NA	TGTGCCAGCAGCTTGGGCCCGGGCCTGTACGAGCAGTACTTC	CASSLGPGLYEQYF
NA	TRBV7-9	TRBJ2-5	NA	TGTGCCAGCAGGCCCGAAGGTCAGGAGACCCAGTACTTC	CASRPEGQETQYF
NA	TRBV7-9	TRBJ2-2	NA	TGTGCCAGCAGCACCGCACGGGTGGGGACCGGGGAGCTGTTTTTT	CASSTARVGTGELFF
NA	TRBV20-1	TRBJ2-5	NA	TGCAGTGCTACCAGGCGAGAGACCCAGTACTTC	CSATRRETQYF
NA	TRBV4-3	TRBJ2-3	TRBD2	TGCGCCAGCAGCCAAGGACTAGCCTTGGATACGCAGTATTTT	CASSQGLALDTQYF
NA	TRBV5-8	TRBJ1-2	NA	TGTGCCAGCAGCTTCGGGGACATGGGGGGCTATGGCTACACCTTC	CASSFGDMGGYGYTF
NA	TRBV6-1	TRBJ1-5	NA	TGTGCCAGCAGCTCATACAAGCTTAGGTGGCATTTT	CASSSYKLRWHF
NA	TRBV27	TRBJ1-5	NA	TGTGCCAGCAGTGCTACCGGGACGCTAGGACAGCCCCAGCATTTT	CASSATGTLGQPQHF
NA	TRBV10-3	TRBJ1-5	TRBD1	TGTGCCATCAGTGAGTCTAGGACAGGGGACCATCAGCCCCAGCATTTT	CAISESRTGDHQPQHF
few	TRBV7-8	TRBJ1-2	TRBD1	TGTGCCAGCAGCTCCAGAAGGGGGCAGGTAGACTATGGCTACACCTTC	CASSSRRGQVDYGYTF
NA	TRBV6-6	TRBJ2-7	NA	TGTGCCAGCAGTTACTCGTCGCCTATCCCGACCTACGAGCAGTACTTC	CASSYSSPIPTYEQYF
NA	TRBV2	TRBJ2-2	TRBD1	TGTGCCAGCAGTACCGGGACAGGGGTAGTCGGGGAGCTGTTTTTT	CASSTGTGVVGELFF
NA	TRBV9	TRBJ2-1	TRBD2	TGTGCCAGCAGCGGGACTAGCGGGAGGGTCATCAATGAGCAGTTCTTC	CASSGTSGRVINEQFF
NA	TRBV4-3	TRBJ1-2	NA	TGCGCCAGCAGCCTGGGACACCCCGGGGACTATGGCTACACCTTC	CASSLGHPGDYGYTF
NA	TRBV9	TRBJ2-3	TRBD2	TGTGCCAGCAGCGCCCGACTAGCGGGACTCACAGATACGCAGTATTTT	CASSARLAGLTDTQYF
NA	TRBV7-9	TRBJ2-2	TRBD1	TGTGCCAGCAGCGGACGGGACAGGGGAGGCACCGGGGAGCTGTTTTTT	CASSGRDRGGTGELFF